This T cell receptor (beta chain) was captured in a study of cytotoxic CD8 clonotypes in ibrutinib-treated CLL. Across the study: Within the patient group, 11 were relapsed/refractory and some 14 treatment-naive, and about 18 were IGHV unmutated.

Repertoires were generated with immunoSEQ multiplex PCR, while TCRdb's copy carries only in-frame clones and drops some. The repertoire holds 58,000 or so clones, 57% seen once, with about 15% in the top ten. The sample in question was PBMCs, obtained after 12 months of ibrutinib treatment. The TCR was taken from a human donor with chronic lymphocytic leukemia.

The CDR3 spells CASSTGRSGANVLTF. CDR3 bases: TGTGCCAGCTCAACCGGACGGTCTGGGGCCAACGTCCTGACTTTC. The V gene is TRBV18, the J gene TRBJ2-6; D gene ambiguous. The germline V and J ends were trimmed by 5 bases and 1 base, with 9 bases remaining between them. This CDR3 has 15 residues. Germline V gene sequence: CDR1 KGHSH, CDR2 LQKENI.